This T cell receptor (beta chain) was sequenced in a study of T-cell reconstitution after alpha-beta-depleted transplantation in children. Broader study findings: For some patients, TCRbeta diversity was high at day 60 because of recipient T cells and thymic progenitors that survived.

As it was prepared, the TCRbeta library received unique molecular identifiers. TCRdb re-called the PCR reads with MiXCR, one entry per CDR3 protein. Of 450,000 to 600,000 distinct CDR3 sequences listed, approximately 10% are singletons. The CDR3 consists of 13 residues. Germline V CDR1 and CDR2: DFQATT, SNEGSKA (reference sequence). This clonotype was seen at least ten times. Its antigen remains unidentified. Germline and junction disagree at one end, which may indicate a read error. The chain joins TRBV20-1 to TRBJ2-3; D might be TRBD1 (6 bases). The sample was PBMCs, taken before TCRalphabeta/CD19-depleted stem cell transplant. This TCR was sampled from a child aged 2-9 years with inherited bone marrow failure, due to receive a stem cell transplant. This chain's CDR3 is CSARVSRDTTEYF. The DNA for the CDR3 is TGCAGTGCTAGAGTTAGTAGGGACACTACGGAGTATTTT.